Listed below are T cell receptor beta chains from one sample, sequenced in a study of OX40 agonist ivuxolimab in advanced cancers. TCRdb keeps only in-frame clones here, not all; method: immunoSEQ multiplex PCR. This sample carries about 15,000 clones, approximately 92% of them seen once, and the ten largest clones take 29%. The sequencing used CD4+ or CD8+ T cells sorted from blood, collected in a trial of the OX40 agonist ivuxolimab. The receptors shown here come from an adult with an advanced solid tumor such as melanoma, head and neck, liver or kidney cancer. Both conserved end residues are part of each CDR3. D genes are given only for firm matches. Some rows have no size entry. The others give once, few or many, or a class for an expanded clone.

cdr3_aa: CASSLVSGNSYEQYF; cdr3_nt: TGTGCCAGCAGCTTAGTTAGCGGGAACTCCTACGAGCAGTACTTC; j_call: TRBJ2-7; clone_size: medium-sized; cdr3_length: 15; v_call: TRBV7-9; d_call: TRBD2
cdr3_aa: CASSSDNMNTEAFF; cdr3_nt: TGCGCCAGCAGCTCCGATAACATGAACACTGAAGCTTTCTTT; j_call: TRBJ1-1; clone_size: NA; cdr3_length: 14; v_call: TRBV5-1; d_call: NA
cdr3_aa: CSVEGLDRGLQMSTDTQYF; cdr3_nt: TGCAGCGTTGAAGGGCTGGACAGGGGGCTCCAAATGAGCACAGATACGCAGTATTTT; j_call: TRBJ2-3; clone_size: NA; cdr3_length: 19; v_call: TRBV29-1; d_call: TRBD1
cdr3_aa: CASSFYGGATYEQYF; cdr3_nt: TGTGCCAGCAGCTTTTATGGGGGCGCAACCTACGAGCAGTACTTC; j_call: TRBJ2-7; clone_size: once; cdr3_length: 15; v_call: TRBV11-2; d_call: NA
cdr3_aa: CASSSGPGFGELFF; cdr3_nt: TGTGCCAGCAGCTCGGGACCGGGGTTCGGGGAGCTGTTTTTT; j_call: TRBJ2-2; clone_size: once; cdr3_length: 14; v_call: TRBV11-2; d_call: NA
cdr3_aa: CASSLSYPNSNEKLFF; cdr3_nt: TGTGCCAGCAGCCTCTCTTACCCCAACTCTAATGAAAAACTGTTTTTT; j_call: TRBJ1-4; clone_size: NA; cdr3_length: 16; v_call: TRBV27; d_call: NA
cdr3_aa: CASSSLTGPNQPQHF; cdr3_nt: TGTGCCAGCAGCTCCTTAACAGGACCTAATCAGCCCCAGCATTTT; j_call: TRBJ1-5; clone_size: NA; cdr3_length: 15; v_call: TRBV7-8; d_call: NA
cdr3_aa: CVRSSPGASGSSYEQYF; cdr3_nt: TGTGTCAGAAGCTCCCCTGGGGCTAGCGGGTCCTCCTACGAGCAGTACTTC; j_call: TRBJ2-7; clone_size: NA; cdr3_length: 17; v_call: TRBV7-5; d_call: NA
cdr3_aa: CASSPSGQGVAGELFF; cdr3_nt: TGTGCCAGCAGCCCATCGGGACAGGGGGTTGCCGGGGAGCTGTTTTTT; j_call: TRBJ2-2; clone_size: NA; cdr3_length: 16; v_call: TRBV13; d_call: TRBD1
cdr3_aa: CASRVGGSGANVLTF; cdr3_nt: TGTGCCAGCAGGGTGGGGGGCTCTGGGGCCAACGTCCTGACTTTC; j_call: TRBJ2-6; clone_size: few; cdr3_length: 15; v_call: TRBV6-1; d_call: NA
cdr3_aa: CASSGSQGFSSYEQYF; cdr3_nt: TGTGCCAGCAGTGGATCACAGGGATTTAGCTCCTACGAGCAGTACTTC; j_call: TRBJ2-7; clone_size: medium-sized; cdr3_length: 16; v_call: TRBV2; d_call: NA
cdr3_aa: CASSQTTSGGKEQFF; cdr3_nt: TGTGCCAGCAGCCAAACGACTAGCGGGGGGAAGGAGCAGTTCTTC; j_call: TRBJ2-1; clone_size: NA; cdr3_length: 15; v_call: TRBV14; d_call: TRBD2
cdr3_aa: CASSVGSGVNYGYTF; cdr3_nt: TGTGCCAGCAGCGTAGGGTCGGGGGTGAACTATGGCTACACCTTC; j_call: TRBJ1-2; clone_size: NA; cdr3_length: 15; v_call: TRBV9; d_call: NA
cdr3_aa: CSVGTGVQPQHF; cdr3_nt: TGCAGCGTTGGCACAGGGGTTCAGCCCCAGCATTTT; j_call: TRBJ1-5; clone_size: NA; cdr3_length: 12; v_call: TRBV29-1; d_call: TRBD1
cdr3_aa: CASSFWTSGSGEQFF; cdr3_nt: TGTGCCAGCAGCTTTTGGACTAGCGGGAGTGGTGAGCAGTTCTTC; j_call: TRBJ2-1; clone_size: NA; cdr3_length: 15; v_call: TRBV11-3; d_call: TRBD2
cdr3_aa: CASSVDSGASSYNEQFF; cdr3_nt: TGTGCCAGCAGCGTAGATAGTGGGGCGAGCTCCTACAATGAGCAGTTCTTC; j_call: TRBJ2-1; clone_size: NA; cdr3_length: 17; v_call: TRBV9; d_call: NA